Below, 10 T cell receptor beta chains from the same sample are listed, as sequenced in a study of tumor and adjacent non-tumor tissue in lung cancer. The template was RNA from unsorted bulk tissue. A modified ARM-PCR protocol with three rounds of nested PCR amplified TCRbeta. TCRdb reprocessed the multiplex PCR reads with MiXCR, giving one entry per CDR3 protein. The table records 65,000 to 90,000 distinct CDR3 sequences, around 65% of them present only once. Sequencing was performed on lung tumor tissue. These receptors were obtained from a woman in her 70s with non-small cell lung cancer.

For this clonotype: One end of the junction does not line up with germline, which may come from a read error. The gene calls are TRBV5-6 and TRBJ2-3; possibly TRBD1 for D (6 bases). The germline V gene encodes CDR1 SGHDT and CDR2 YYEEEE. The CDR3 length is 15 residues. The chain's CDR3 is CTSSLPGQHRDTQYF. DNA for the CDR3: TGTACCAGCAGCTTGCCCGGACAGCACAGAGATACGCAGTATTTT.

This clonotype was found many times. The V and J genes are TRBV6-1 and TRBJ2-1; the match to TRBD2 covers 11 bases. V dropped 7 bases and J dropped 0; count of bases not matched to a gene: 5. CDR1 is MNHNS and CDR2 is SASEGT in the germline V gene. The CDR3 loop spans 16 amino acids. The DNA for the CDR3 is TGTGCCAGCACCCGACTAGCGGGGAGCTCCTACAATGAGCAGTTCTTC. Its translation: CASTRLAGSSYNEQFF.

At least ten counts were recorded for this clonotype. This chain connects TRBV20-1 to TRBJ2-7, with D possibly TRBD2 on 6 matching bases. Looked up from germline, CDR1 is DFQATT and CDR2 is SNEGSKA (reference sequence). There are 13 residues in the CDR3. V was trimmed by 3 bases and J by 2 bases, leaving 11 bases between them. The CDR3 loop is CSASRERTYEQYF. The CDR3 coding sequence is TGCAGTGCTAGTCGGGAGCGAACCTACGAGCAGTACTTC.

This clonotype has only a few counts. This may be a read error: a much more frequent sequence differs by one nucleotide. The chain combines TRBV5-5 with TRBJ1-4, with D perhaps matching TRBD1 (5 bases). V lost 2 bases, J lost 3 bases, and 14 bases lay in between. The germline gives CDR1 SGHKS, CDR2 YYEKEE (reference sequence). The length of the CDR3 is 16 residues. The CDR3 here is CASSLLGRASNEKLFF. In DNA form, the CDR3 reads TGTGCCAGCAGCTTACTAGGCAGGGCCTCTAATGAAAAACTGTTTTTT. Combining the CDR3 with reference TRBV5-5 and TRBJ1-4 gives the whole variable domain DAGVTQSPTHLIKTRGQQVTLRCSPISGHKSVSWYQQVLGQGPQFIFQYYEKEERGRGNFPDRFSARQFPNYSSELNVNALLLGDSALYLCASSLLGRASNEKLFFGSGTQLSVL.

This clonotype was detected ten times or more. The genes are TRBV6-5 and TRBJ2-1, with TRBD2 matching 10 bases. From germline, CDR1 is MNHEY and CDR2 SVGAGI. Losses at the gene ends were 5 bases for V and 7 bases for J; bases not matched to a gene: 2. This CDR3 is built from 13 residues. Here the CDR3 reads CASSTLAGNEQFF. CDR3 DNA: TGTGCCAGCAGTACACTAGCGGGGAATGAGCAGTTCTTC.

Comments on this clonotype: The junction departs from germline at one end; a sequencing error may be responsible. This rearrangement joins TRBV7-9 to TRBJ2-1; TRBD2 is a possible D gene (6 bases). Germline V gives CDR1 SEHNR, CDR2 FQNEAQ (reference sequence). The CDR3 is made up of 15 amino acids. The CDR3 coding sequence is TGTGCCGGAATGACCGGGACTGGATCGGGTGATGAGCAGTTCTTT. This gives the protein CAGMTGTGSGDEQFF. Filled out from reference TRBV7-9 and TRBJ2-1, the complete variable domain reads DTGVSQNPRHKITKRGQNVTFRCDPISEHNRLYWYRQTLGQGPEFLTYFQNEAQLEKSRLLSDRFSAERPKGSFSTLEIQRTEQGDSAMYLCAGMTGTGSGDEQFFGPGTRLTVL.

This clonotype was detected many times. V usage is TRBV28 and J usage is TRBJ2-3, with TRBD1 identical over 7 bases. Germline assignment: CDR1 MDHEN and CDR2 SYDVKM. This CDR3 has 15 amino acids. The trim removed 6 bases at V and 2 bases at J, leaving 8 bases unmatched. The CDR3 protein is CASRAEDRTTDTQYF. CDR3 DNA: TGTGCCAGCAGGGCGGAGGACAGGACCACAGATACGCAGTATTTT.

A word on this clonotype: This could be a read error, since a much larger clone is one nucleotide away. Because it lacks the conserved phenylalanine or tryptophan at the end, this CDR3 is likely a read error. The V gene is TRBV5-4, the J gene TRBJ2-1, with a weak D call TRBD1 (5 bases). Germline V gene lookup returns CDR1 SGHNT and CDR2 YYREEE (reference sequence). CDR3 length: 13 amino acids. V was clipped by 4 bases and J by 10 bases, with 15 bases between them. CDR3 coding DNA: TGTGCCAGCAGCGTGCAGGGATGGAGCGAGCAGTTCTTA. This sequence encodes CASSVQGWSEQFL.

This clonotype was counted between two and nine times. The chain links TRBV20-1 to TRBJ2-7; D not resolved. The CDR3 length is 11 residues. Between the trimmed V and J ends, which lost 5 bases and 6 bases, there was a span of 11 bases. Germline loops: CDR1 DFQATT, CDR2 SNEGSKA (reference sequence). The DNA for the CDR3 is TGCAGTGCTCCGGAAGAGATCGAGCAGTACTTC. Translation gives CSAPEEIEQYF.

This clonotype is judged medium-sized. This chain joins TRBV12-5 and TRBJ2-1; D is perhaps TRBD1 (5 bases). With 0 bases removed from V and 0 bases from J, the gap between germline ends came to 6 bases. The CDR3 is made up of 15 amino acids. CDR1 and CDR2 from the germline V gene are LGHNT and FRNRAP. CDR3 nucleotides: TGTGCTAGTGGTTTGGTAGGGGCCTCCTACAATGAGCAGTTCTTC. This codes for CASGLVGASYNEQFF.